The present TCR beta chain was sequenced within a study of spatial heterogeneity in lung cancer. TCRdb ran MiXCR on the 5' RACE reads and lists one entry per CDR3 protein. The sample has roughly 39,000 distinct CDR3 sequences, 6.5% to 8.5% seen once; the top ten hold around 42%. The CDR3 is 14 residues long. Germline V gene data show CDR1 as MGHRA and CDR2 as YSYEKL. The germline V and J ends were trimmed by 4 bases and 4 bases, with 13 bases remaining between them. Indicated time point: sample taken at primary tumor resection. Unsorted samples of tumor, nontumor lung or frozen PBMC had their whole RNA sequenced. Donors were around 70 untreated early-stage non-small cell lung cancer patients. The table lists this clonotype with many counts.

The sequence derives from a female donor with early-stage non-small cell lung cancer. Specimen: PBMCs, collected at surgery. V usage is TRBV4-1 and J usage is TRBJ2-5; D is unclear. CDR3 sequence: CASSPVTGLETQYF. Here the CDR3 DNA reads TGCGCCAGCAGCCCCGTGACCGGCCTAGAGACCCAGTACTTC.